A selection of T cell receptor beta chains follows, all from one sample in a study of cytomegalovirus exposure and HLA in healthy donors. Using immunoSEQ multiplex PCR, the repertoire was profiled, and TCRdb retains in-frame clones only, with some absent. The table records approximately 140,000 clones, 70% to 80% of them present only once. The sample taken for sequencing was PBMCs. All receptors derive from a human donor in good health. Both conserved end residues are part of each CDR3. D genes are given only for firm matches. Only some rows state a clone size, as once, few, many or a class for expanded clones.

j_call: TRBJ1-2; d_call: -; v_call: TRBV7-2; clone_size: -; cdr3_nt: TGTGCCAGCAGCTTAGCGGCGGGCAACCTCCAGTCAACTAACTATGGCTACACCTTC; cdr3_aa: CASSLAAGNLQSTNYGYTF
j_call: TRBJ1-4; d_call: TRBD1; v_call: TRBV18; clone_size: -; cdr3_nt: TGTGCCAGCTCAACGTTAAACAGGGGTTCGCGGGAAAAACTGTTTTTT; cdr3_aa: CASSTLNRGSREKLFF
j_call: TRBJ1-2; d_call: -; v_call: TRBV19; clone_size: -; cdr3_nt: TGTGCCAGTAGTATTCGACAGGTGATTAACTATGGCTACACCTTC; cdr3_aa: CASSIRQVINYGYTF
j_call: TRBJ2-1; d_call: TRBD2; v_call: TRBV27; clone_size: -; cdr3_nt: TGTGCCAGCAGTACTGGAGCGGGAGGGAGCGGGAGTTACAATGAGCAGTTCTTC; cdr3_aa: CASSTGAGGSGSYNEQFF
j_call: TRBJ2-5; d_call: -; v_call: TRBV7-6; clone_size: -; cdr3_nt: TGTGCCAGCAGCTCCTTCCGCCGGAGCCCTCCAGAGACCCAGTACTTC; cdr3_aa: CASSSFRRSPPETQYF
j_call: TRBJ2-7; d_call: -; v_call: TRBV5-1; clone_size: -; cdr3_nt: TGCGCCAGCGCCCTTAGGAGCTCCTACGAGCAGTACTTC; cdr3_aa: CASALRSSYEQYF
j_call: TRBJ2-1; d_call: TRBD2; v_call: TRBV7-2; clone_size: -; cdr3_nt: TGTGCCAGCAACCCAGAGCGTTTCGGACTAGTTAATGAGCAGTTCTTC; cdr3_aa: CASNPERFGLVNEQFF
j_call: TRBJ1-1; d_call: TRBD1; v_call: TRBV29-1; clone_size: -; cdr3_nt: TGCAGCGTCGTCGACAGGGGGATGGAAGCTTTCTTT; cdr3_aa: CSVVDRGMEAFF
j_call: TRBJ2-2; d_call: TRBD2; v_call: TRBV9; clone_size: once; cdr3_nt: TGTGCCAGCAGCGTGGGCGGGGGGACCACCGGGGAGCTGTTTTTT; cdr3_aa: CASSVGGGTTGELFF
j_call: TRBJ2-2; d_call: -; v_call: TRBV2; clone_size: -; cdr3_nt: TGTGCCAGTGGGGGACTTAAGGGGCCAGGGCCGAACACCGGGGAGCTGTTTTTT; cdr3_aa: CASGGLKGPGPNTGELFF
j_call: TRBJ1-5; d_call: TRBD1; v_call: TRBV28; clone_size: few; cdr3_nt: TGTGCCAGCAGTTTACTGGACAGGGATAATCAGCCCCAGCATTTT; cdr3_aa: CASSLLDRDNQPQHF
j_call: TRBJ2-7; d_call: -; v_call: TRBV27; clone_size: -; cdr3_nt: TGTGCCAGCAGCTCGGCGGGTCCCCGGCGTTACGAGCAGTACTTC; cdr3_aa: CASSSAGPRRYEQYF
j_call: TRBJ2-7; d_call: TRBD2; v_call: TRBV7-2; clone_size: few; cdr3_nt: TGTGCCAGCAGCTTAGTGCGGGGGGGTTCCTACGAGCAGTACTTC; cdr3_aa: CASSLVRGGSYEQYF
j_call: TRBJ1-5; d_call: -; v_call: TRBV19; clone_size: -; cdr3_nt: TGTGCCAGTAGGAGGACGGGCCAGCGGCAGCCCCAGCATTTT; cdr3_aa: CASRRTGQRQPQHF
j_call: TRBJ1-3; d_call: -; v_call: TRBV4-3; clone_size: few; cdr3_nt: TGCGCCAGCAGCGCGGGTTCCGACTCTGGAAACACCATATATTTT; cdr3_aa: CASSAGSDSGNTIYF
j_call: TRBJ2-3; d_call: TRBD2; v_call: TRBV10-3; clone_size: -; cdr3_nt: TGTGCCATCAGTGAGTCGGCTAAAGGAGGGGCTAGCGGGGGAAAAGGGGTCACAGATACGCAGTATTTT; cdr3_aa: CAISESAKGGASGGKGVTDTQYF
j_call: TRBJ2-3; d_call: TRBD2; v_call: TRBV6-4; clone_size: -; cdr3_nt: TGTGCCAGCAGCGTCCTAGCGGGAGGGCCGACAGATACGCAGTATTTT; cdr3_aa: CASSVLAGGPTDTQYF
j_call: TRBJ2-1; d_call: TRBD2; v_call: TRBV18; clone_size: -; cdr3_nt: TGTGCCAGCTCACCCCCGACCCTAGCGGTCTACAATGAGCAGTTCTTC; cdr3_aa: CASSPPTLAVYNEQFF
j_call: TRBJ1-1; d_call: -; v_call: TRBV19; clone_size: -; cdr3_nt: TGTGCCAGTAGTATATTCCGGGGCACTGAAGCTTTCTTT; cdr3_aa: CASSIFRGTEAFF
j_call: TRBJ2-3; d_call: -; v_call: TRBV5-6; clone_size: -; cdr3_nt: TGTGCCAGTAACAGGGGCACAGATACGCAGTATTTT; cdr3_aa: CASNRGTDTQYF
j_call: TRBJ2-5; d_call: TRBD2; v_call: TRBV19; clone_size: -; cdr3_nt: TGTGCCAGTTCCGATAGCGGGAGAGAGACCCAGTACTTC; cdr3_aa: CASSDSGRETQYF
j_call: TRBJ1-2; d_call: TRBD1; v_call: TRBV6-5; clone_size: few; cdr3_nt: TGTGCCAGCAGTTACTCCGGACAGGGGGCGGATGGCTACACCTTC; cdr3_aa: CASSYSGQGADGYTF
j_call: TRBJ2-7; d_call: -; v_call: TRBV7-3; clone_size: -; cdr3_nt: TGTGCCAGCAGCTTAGCAGGGGGGCGATCCGAGCAGTACTTC; cdr3_aa: CASSLAGGRSEQYF
j_call: TRBJ2-3; d_call: TRBD2; v_call: TRBV11-1; clone_size: -; cdr3_nt: TGTGCCAGCAGCTCTCCAGCGGGGGCAGATACGCAGTATTTT; cdr3_aa: CASSSPAGADTQYF
j_call: TRBJ1-3; d_call: -; v_call: TRBV6-5; clone_size: -; cdr3_nt: TGTGCCAGCAAACCACAGGGCTCTGGAAACACCATATATTTT; cdr3_aa: CASKPQGSGNTIYF
j_call: TRBJ2-1; d_call: -; v_call: TRBV7-2; clone_size: once; cdr3_nt: TGTGCCAGCAGCCAAATACAGAGCTCCTACAATGAGCAGTTCTTC; cdr3_aa: CASSQIQSSYNEQFF
j_call: TRBJ2-7; d_call: TRBD1; v_call: TRBV15; clone_size: -; cdr3_nt: TGTGCCACCAGCAGAGGGACAGGGGGCTCCTACGAGCAGTACTTC; cdr3_aa: CATSRGTGGSYEQYF
j_call: TRBJ2-5; d_call: TRBD1; v_call: TRBV15; clone_size: -; cdr3_nt: TGTGCCACCAGCAGACCCCGGGACAGGTGGGTCCAAGAGACCCAGTACTTC; cdr3_aa: CATSRPRDRWVQETQYF
j_call: TRBJ1-2; d_call: -; v_call: TRBV20-1; clone_size: -; cdr3_nt: TGCAGTGCTAGACGCGCTAATGGCTACACCTTC; cdr3_aa: CSARRANGYTF
j_call: TRBJ1-5; d_call: -; v_call: TRBV9; clone_size: -; cdr3_nt: TGTGCCATCCCAAATCAGCCCCAGCATTTT; cdr3_aa: CAIPNQPQHF
j_call: TRBJ1-2; d_call: -; v_call: TRBV7-3; clone_size: -; cdr3_nt: TGTGCCAGCAGCTACCGGGGGGGTAGAGGCTACACCTTC; cdr3_aa: CASSYRGGRGYTF
j_call: TRBJ2-1; d_call: -; v_call: TRBV7-2; clone_size: -; cdr3_nt: TGTGCCAGCAGCTTATCCCTGGGTGAGGGTTTCAATGAGCAGTTCTTC; cdr3_aa: CASSLSLGEGFNEQFF
j_call: TRBJ1-5; d_call: -; v_call: TRBV19; clone_size: -; cdr3_nt: TGTGCCAGTAGTGGAGTACAGGGCAGGTCCTTTAATCAGCCCCAGCATTTT; cdr3_aa: CASSGVQGRSFNQPQHF
j_call: TRBJ1-5; d_call: -; v_call: TRBV2; clone_size: -; cdr3_nt: TGTGCCAGCAGTGAAAGCCGAAATCAGCCCCAGCATTTT; cdr3_aa: CASSESRNQPQHF
j_call: TRBJ1-5; d_call: -; v_call: TRBV19; clone_size: -; cdr3_nt: TGTGCCAGTAGTATAGGGCTCGGTGGGCCGGGACCCCAGCATTTT; cdr3_aa: CASSIGLGGPGPQHF
j_call: TRBJ2-7; d_call: -; v_call: TRBV19; clone_size: few; cdr3_nt: TGTGCCAGTAGTCTGGGACTGGTATACGAGCAGTACTTC; cdr3_aa: CASSLGLVYEQYF
j_call: TRBJ1-1; d_call: TRBD1; v_call: TRBV4-2; clone_size: few; cdr3_nt: TGTGCCAGCAGCCAAGAACGACAGGGACCCGGGAACACTGAAGCTTTCTTT; cdr3_aa: CASSQERQGPGNTEAFF
j_call: TRBJ2-7; d_call: -; v_call: TRBV6-5; clone_size: -; cdr3_nt: TGTGCCAGCAGTGTTGCCGACGAGGCCTACGAGCAGTACTTC; cdr3_aa: CASSVADEAYEQYF
j_call: TRBJ2-7; d_call: -; v_call: TRBV28; clone_size: -; cdr3_nt: TGTGCCAGCAGTCCCTTATTAGGGGGGGAGACAGGGGCGAGCTACGAGCAGTACTTC; cdr3_aa: CASSPLLGGETGASYEQYF
j_call: TRBJ1-4; d_call: -; v_call: TRBV10-3; clone_size: -; cdr3_nt: TGTGCCATCAACGGGAGCCTAAATGAAAAACTGTTTTTT; cdr3_aa: CAINGSLNEKLFF
j_call: TRBJ1-5; d_call: TRBD1; v_call: TRBV30; clone_size: -; cdr3_nt: TGTGCCCGGAGTGTTGGGACAGGGCCCAATCAGCCCCAGCATTTT; cdr3_aa: CARSVGTGPNQPQHF
j_call: TRBJ1-6; d_call: TRBD1; v_call: TRBV19; clone_size: -; cdr3_nt: TGTGCCAGTAGTATACCGACGGGACAGTCCCATAATTCACCCCTCCACTTT; cdr3_aa: CASSIPTGQSHNSPLHF
j_call: TRBJ2-5; d_call: -; v_call: TRBV11-3; clone_size: -; cdr3_nt: TGTGCCAGCAGCTCGCAGACAACAGTCGGGGAGCAGTACTTC; cdr3_aa: CASSSQTTVGEQYF
j_call: TRBJ2-7; d_call: TRBD2; v_call: TRBV6-5; clone_size: -; cdr3_nt: TGTGCCAGCAGTTACGGGGCTAGCGGGGGTTACGAGCAGTACTTC; cdr3_aa: CASSYGASGGYEQYF
j_call: TRBJ2-3; d_call: -; v_call: TRBV6-1; clone_size: -; cdr3_nt: TGTGCCACCCTGAAGGCGGGGGCAACAGATACGCAGTATTTT; cdr3_aa: CATLKAGATDTQYF
j_call: TRBJ2-5; d_call: TRBD1; v_call: TRBV18; clone_size: -; cdr3_nt: TGTGCCAGTACCGGGACAGGGCTACCCCAAGAGACCCAGTACTTC; cdr3_aa: CASTGTGLPQETQYF
j_call: TRBJ1-2; d_call: -; v_call: TRBV6-1; clone_size: -; cdr3_nt: TGTGCCAGCAGTGAGAGCGGGACATGGGCCCGGGACTTC; cdr3_aa: CASSESGTWARDF